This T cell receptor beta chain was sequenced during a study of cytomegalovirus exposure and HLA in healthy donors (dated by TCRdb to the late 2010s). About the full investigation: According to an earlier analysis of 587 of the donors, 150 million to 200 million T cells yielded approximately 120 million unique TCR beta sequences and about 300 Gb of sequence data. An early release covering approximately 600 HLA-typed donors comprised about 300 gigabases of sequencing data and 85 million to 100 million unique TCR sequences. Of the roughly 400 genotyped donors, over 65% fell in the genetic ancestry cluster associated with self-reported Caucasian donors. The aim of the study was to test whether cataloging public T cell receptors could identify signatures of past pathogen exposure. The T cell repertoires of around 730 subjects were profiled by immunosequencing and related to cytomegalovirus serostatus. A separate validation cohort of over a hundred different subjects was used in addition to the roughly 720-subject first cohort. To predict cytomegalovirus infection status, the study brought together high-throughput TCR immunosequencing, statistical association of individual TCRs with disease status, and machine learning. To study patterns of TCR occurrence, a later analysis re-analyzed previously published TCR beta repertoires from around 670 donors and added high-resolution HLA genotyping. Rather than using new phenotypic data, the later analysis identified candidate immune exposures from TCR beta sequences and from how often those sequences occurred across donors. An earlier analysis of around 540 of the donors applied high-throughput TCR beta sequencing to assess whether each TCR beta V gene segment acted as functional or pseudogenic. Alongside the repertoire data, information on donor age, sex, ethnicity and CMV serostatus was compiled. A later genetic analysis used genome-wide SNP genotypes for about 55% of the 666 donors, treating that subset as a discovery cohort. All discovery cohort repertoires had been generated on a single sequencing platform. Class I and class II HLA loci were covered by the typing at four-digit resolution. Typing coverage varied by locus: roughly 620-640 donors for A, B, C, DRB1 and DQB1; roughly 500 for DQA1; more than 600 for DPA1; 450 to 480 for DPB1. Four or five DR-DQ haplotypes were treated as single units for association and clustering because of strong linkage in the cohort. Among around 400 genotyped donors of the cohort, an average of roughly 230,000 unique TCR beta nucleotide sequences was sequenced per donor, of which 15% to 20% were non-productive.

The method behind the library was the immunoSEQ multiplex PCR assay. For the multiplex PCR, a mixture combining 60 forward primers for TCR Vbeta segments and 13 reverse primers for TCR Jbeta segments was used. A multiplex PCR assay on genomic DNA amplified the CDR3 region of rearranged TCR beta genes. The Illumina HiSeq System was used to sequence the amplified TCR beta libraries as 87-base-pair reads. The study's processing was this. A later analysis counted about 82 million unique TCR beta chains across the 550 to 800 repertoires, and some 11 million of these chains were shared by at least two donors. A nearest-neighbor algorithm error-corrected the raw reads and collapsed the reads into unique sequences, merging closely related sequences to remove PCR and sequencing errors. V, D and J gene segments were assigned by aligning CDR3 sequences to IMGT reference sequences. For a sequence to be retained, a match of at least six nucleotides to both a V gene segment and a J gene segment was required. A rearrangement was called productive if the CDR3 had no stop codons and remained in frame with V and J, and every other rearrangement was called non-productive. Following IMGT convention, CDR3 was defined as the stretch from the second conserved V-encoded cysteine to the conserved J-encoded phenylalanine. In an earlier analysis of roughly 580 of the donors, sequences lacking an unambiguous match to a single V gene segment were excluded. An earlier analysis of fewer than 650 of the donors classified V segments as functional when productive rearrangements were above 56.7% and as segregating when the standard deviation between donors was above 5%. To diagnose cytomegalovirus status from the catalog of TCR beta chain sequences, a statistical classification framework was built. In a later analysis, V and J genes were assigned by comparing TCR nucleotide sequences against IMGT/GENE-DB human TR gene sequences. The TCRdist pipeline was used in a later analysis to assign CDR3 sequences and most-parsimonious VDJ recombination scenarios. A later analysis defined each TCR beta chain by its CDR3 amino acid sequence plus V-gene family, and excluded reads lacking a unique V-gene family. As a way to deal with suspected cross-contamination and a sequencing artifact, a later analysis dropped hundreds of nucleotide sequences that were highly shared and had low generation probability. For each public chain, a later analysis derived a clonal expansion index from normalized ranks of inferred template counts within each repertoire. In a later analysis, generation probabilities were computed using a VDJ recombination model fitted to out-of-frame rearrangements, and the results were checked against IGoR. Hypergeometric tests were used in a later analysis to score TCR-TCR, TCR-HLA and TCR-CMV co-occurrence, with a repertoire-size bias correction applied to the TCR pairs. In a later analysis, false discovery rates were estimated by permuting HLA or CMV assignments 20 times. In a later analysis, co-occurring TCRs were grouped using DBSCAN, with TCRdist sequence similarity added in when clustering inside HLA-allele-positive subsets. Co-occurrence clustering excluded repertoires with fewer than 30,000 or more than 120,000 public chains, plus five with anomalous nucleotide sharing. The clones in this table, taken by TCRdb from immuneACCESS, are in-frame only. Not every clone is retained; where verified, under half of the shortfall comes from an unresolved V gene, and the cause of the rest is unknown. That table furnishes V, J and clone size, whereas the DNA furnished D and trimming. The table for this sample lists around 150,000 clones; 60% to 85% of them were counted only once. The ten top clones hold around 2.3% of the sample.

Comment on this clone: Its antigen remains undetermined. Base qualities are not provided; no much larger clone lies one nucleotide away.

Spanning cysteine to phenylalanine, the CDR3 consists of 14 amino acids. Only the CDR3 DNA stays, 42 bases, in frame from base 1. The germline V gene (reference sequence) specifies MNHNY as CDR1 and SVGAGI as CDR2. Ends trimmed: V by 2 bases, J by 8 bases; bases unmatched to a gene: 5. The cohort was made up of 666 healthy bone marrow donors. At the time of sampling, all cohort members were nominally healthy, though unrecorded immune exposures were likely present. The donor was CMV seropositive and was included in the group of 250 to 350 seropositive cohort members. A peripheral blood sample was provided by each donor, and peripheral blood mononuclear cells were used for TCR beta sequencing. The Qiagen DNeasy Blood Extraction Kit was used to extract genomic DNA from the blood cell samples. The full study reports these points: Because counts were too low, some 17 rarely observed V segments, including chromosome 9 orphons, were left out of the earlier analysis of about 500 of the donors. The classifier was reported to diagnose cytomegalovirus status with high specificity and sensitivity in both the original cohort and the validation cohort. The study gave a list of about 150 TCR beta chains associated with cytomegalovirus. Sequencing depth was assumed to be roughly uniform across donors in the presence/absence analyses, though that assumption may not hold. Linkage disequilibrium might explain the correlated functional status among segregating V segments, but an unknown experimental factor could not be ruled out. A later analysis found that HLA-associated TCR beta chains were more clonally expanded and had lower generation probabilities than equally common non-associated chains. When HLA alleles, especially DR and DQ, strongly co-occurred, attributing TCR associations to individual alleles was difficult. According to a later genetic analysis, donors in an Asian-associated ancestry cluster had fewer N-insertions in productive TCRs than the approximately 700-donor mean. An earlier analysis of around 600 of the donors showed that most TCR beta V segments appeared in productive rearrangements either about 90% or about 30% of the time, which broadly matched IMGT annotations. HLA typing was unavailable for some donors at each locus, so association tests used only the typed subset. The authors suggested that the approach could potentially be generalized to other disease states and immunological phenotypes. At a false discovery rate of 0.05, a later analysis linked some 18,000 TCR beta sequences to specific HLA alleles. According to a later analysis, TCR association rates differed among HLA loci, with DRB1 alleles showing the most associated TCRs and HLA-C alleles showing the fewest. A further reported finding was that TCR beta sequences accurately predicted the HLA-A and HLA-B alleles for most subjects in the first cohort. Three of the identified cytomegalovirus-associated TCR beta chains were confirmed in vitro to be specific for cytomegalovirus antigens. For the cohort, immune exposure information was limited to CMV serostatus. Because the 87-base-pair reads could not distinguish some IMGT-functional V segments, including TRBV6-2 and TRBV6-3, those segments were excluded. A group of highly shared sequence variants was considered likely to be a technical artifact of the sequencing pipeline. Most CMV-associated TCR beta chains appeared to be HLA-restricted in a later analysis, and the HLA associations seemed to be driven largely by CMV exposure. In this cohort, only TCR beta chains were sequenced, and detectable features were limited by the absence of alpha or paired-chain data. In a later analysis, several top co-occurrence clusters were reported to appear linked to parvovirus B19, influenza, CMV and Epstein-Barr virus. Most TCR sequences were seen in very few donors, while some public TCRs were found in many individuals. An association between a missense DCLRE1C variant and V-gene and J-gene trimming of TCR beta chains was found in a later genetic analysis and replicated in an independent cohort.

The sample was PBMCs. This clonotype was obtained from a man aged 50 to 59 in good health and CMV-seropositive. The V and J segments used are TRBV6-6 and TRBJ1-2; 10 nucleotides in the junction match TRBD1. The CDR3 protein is CASSYERTGGGYTF. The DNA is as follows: TGTGCCAGCAGTTACGAAAGGACAGGGGGAGGCTACACCTTC.